The 17 T cell receptor beta chains presented below share a single source sample, sequenced in a study of shared clonotypes between healthy human individuals. Data came from immunoSEQ multiplex PCR; TCRdb stores just in-frame clones and leaves some out. Of roughly 650,000 clones in the sample, around 97% were seen once. Material for sequencing was naive CD4+ T cells sorted from blood. Subset denoted: CD45RA+ positively selected. These receptors all come from a woman aged 25-40 years in good health.

The CDR3 region has the DNA TGTGCCAGCCGGGTGCTTAATGAAAAACTGTTTTTT. This sequence encodes CASRVLNEKLFF. The chain combines TRBV2 with TRBJ1-4; D is undetermined. The CDR3 length is 12 residues. The germline V and J ends were trimmed by 8 bases and 4 bases, with 8 bases remaining between them. CDR1 SNHLY and CDR2 FYNNEI come from the germline V gene.

The chain recombines TRBV4-1 with TRBJ2-1, with 8 positions matching TRBD1. The V gene's germline CDR1 is MGHRA and CDR2 YSYEKL. The CDR3 spans 15 residues. The J segment lost 6 bases and the V segment lost 3 bases, leaving 7 bases of the junction unmatched. The CDR3 nucleotides are TGCGCCAGCAGCCACATAACAGGGGGAGGCAATGAGCAGTTCTTC. Amino acid sequence: CASSHITGGGNEQFF.

V gene TRBV7-3 combines with J gene TRBJ1-1; 9 bases fit TRBD1. The germline CDR1 and CDR2 sequences are SGHTA and FQGTGA. There are 14 residues in the CDR3. The ends lost 5 bases at V and 5 bases at J; junction bases unmatched: 6. CDR3 nucleotide sequence: TGTGCCAGCAGCCGGGACAGGGCGTCGACTGAAGCTTTCTTT. This codes for CASSRDRASTEAFF.

J is TRBJ2-7 and V is TRBV7-8, with a tentative D call TRBD2 (6 bases). The V end lost 4 bases, the J end lost 1 base, and 17 bases lay between the germline ends. The CDR3 consists of 16 residues. Germline assignment: CDR1 SGHVS and CDR2 FQNEAQ. The CDR3 region is CASSSVAGSSSYEQYF. For the CDR3, the DNA is TGTGCCAGCAGCTCAGTTGCGGGATCGTCTTCCTACGAGCAGTACTTC. Full variable domain (missing parts from reference TRBV7-8 and TRBJ2-7): GAGVSQSPRYKVAKRGQDVALRCDPISGHVSLFWYQQALGQGPEFLTYFQNEAQLDKSGLPSDRFFAERPEGSVSTLKIQRTQQEDSAVYLCASSSVAGSSSYEQYFGPGTRLTVT.

The J gene is TRBJ2-7, the V gene TRBV28; TRBD1 might be the D (5 bases). The CDR3 length is 11 residues. The V and J ends lost 6 bases and 6 bases respectively, with 9 bases between them. Germline CDR1 is MDHEN and CDR2 is SYDVKM. CDR3 nucleotide sequence: TGTGCCAGCAGCAGGGCGTCCGAGCAGTACTTC. Its translation: CASSRASEQYF.

The V gene is TRBV6-1, the J gene TRBJ1-5; D not resolved. The length of the CDR3 is 13 residues. Trimming stripped 1 base from V and 3 bases from J, with 4 bases between. CDR1 is MNHNS, CDR2 SASEGT, per germline. CDR3: CASSEVINQPQHF. Here the CDR3 DNA reads TGTGCCAGCAGTGAAGTAATCAATCAGCCCCAGCATTTT.

The chain recombines TRBV28 with TRBJ2-4; 12 bases map to TRBD2. The CDR3 is 15 residues long. The V and J ends lost 6 bases and 16 bases, in that order; junction bases with no gene match: 16. CDR1 is MDHEN and CDR2 is SYDVKM in the germline V gene. The CDR3 loop reads CASSPGTSGLDLGYF. CDR3 bases: TGTGCCAGCAGCCCAGGGACTAGCGGGTTGGACCTTGGTTACTTC.

The chain carries TRBV27 and TRBJ2-7, with 11 bases that match TRBD1. Germline trimming cut 2 bases from V and 4 bases from J; bases unmatched to any gene: 7. The CDR3 is made up of 16 amino acids. Germline V lookup: CDR1 MNHEY, CDR2 SMNVEV (reference sequence). The CDR3 reads CASSLEKGQGVYEQYF. Written as DNA, the CDR3 is TGTGCCAGCAGTTTAGAAAAGGGACAGGGGGTGTACGAGCAGTACTTC.

This sequence joins TRBV18 and TRBJ1-1; tentative D call: TRBD1 (5 bases). The CDR3 extends over 16 amino acids. V lost 1 base, J lost 0 bases, and 12 bases lay in between. Germline values: CDR1 KGHSH, CDR2 LQKENI. CDR3 region: CASSPRGGVMNTEAFF. Written as DNA, the CDR3 is TGTGCCAGCTCACCACGTGGGGGGGTGATGAACACTGAAGCTTTCTTT.

The chain combines TRBV19 with TRBJ1-5; 9 nucleotides agree with TRBD1. The junction had 17 bases not matched to a gene; V was cut back by 9 bases and J by 5 bases. CDR1 and CDR2 from the germline V gene are LNHDA and SQIVND (reference sequence). There are 17 residues in the CDR3. This chain's CDR3 is CASTTAGTGYYYQPQHF. CDR3 DNA sequence: TGTGCCAGCACTACTGCCGGGACAGGGTACTACTATCAGCCCCAGCATTTT.

The chain joins TRBV7-9 to TRBJ1-5, with D perhaps matching TRBD1 (6 bases). The germline V and J ends were trimmed by 5 bases and 0 bases, with 20 bases remaining between them. Per germline, CDR1 SEHNR and CDR2 FQNEAQ (reference sequence). This CDR3 is 18 amino acids long. The CDR3 nucleotides are TGTGCCAGCAGCGAAGTAAACGCAGGGGACCCTAGCAATCAGCCCCAGCATTTT. It codes for CASSEVNAGDPSNQPQHF.

This rearrangement joins TRBV14 to TRBJ2-1; 14 bases are a match to TRBD2. This CDR3 comprises 16 residues. Looked up from germline, CDR1 is SGHDN and CDR2 is FVKESK. With 4 bases clipped from V and 8 bases from J, the junction kept 7 bases outside the gene matches. CDR3 protein: CASSPLLGLAGDEQFF. DNA for the CDR3: TGTGCCAGCAGCCCCCTTCTGGGACTAGCGGGAGATGAGCAGTTCTTC.

V is TRBV7-9 and J is TRBJ1-2; TRBD1 matches 9 bases. The CDR3 is 16 residues long. V lost 4 bases, J lost 3 bases, and 9 bases stayed unmatched. Germline assignment: CDR1 SEHNR and CDR2 FQNEAQ (reference sequence). The CDR3 protein is CASSSTGTGYDYGYTF. CDR3 nucleotide sequence: TGTGCCAGCAGCTCTACCGGGACAGGGTACGACTATGGCTACACCTTC.

The chain joins TRBV5-4 to TRBJ2-3; D might be TRBD2 (6 bases). V lost 0 bases and J 3 bases, leaving 14 bases between the germline ends. CDR3 length: 16 amino acids. Germline V gene sequence: CDR1 SGHNT, CDR2 YYREEE (reference sequence). CDR3 DNA sequence: TGTGCCAGCAGCTTGGGGACGGCGGGGATGACAGATACGCAGTATTTT. Its protein product is CASSLGTAGMTDTQYF. Looking up the rest from reference TRBV5-4 and TRBJ2-3 gives the full variable domain: ETGVTQSPTHLIKTRGQQVTLRCSSQSGHNTVSWYQQALGQGPQFIFQYYREEENGRGNFPPRFSGLQFPNYSSELNVNALELDDSALYLCASSLGTAGMTDTQYFGPGTRLTVL.

The chain uses TRBV9 and TRBJ2-2, with D tentatively TRBD1 (5 bases). This CDR3 is built from 13 residues. V lost 5 bases and J lost 4, with 9 bases in between. Germline CDR1 and CDR2: SGDLS and YYNGEE. The DNA for the CDR3 is TGTGCCAGCAGAAGAGACAGCACCGGGGAGCTGTTTTTT. It specifies CASRRDSTGELFF.

The chain uses TRBV7-8 and TRBJ2-7, with 7 bases aligning to TRBD2. The CDR3 has 14 amino acids. V lost 8 bases to trimming and J lost 1 base; unmatched junction nucleotides: 8. CDR1 and CDR2 from the germline V gene are SGHVS and FQNEAQ. The CDR3 loop reads CASERASGSYEQYF. The CDR3 DNA reads as TGTGCCAGCGAGCGGGCTAGCGGTTCCTACGAGCAGTACTTC. The whole variable domain, filled in from reference TRBV7-8 and TRBJ2-7, reads GAGVSQSPRYKVAKRGQDVALRCDPISGHVSLFWYQQALGQGPEFLTYFQNEAQLDKSGLPSDRFFAERPEGSVSTLKIQRTQQEDSAVYLCASERASGSYEQYFGPGTRLTVT.

The CDR3 nucleotides are TGTGCCAGCAGTCCCCCCACGGTGCGCTACACAGATACGCAGTATTTT. Translating it yields CASSPPTVRYTDTQYF. This chain uses TRBV7-9 with TRBJ2-3; D remains unclear. The germline V gene has CDR1 SEHNR and CDR2 FQNEAQ (reference sequence). V lost 6 bases and J lost 2, with 18 bases in between. The CDR3 covers 16 residues.